A single sample is the source of the 5 T cell receptor beta chains below, sequenced in a study of T cells after posttransplantation cyclophosphamide. Using immunoSEQ multiplex PCR, the repertoire was profiled, and TCRdb retains in-frame clones only, with some absent. The sample contains about 2,100 clones, none occurring once; 21% lies in the top ten. Cyclophosphamide on days +3 and +4 followed busulfan-fludarabine conditioning and a marrow graft. Sequences were derived from PBMCs, sampled 86 days after allogeneic stem cell transplant with posttransplant cyclophosphamide. The receptors were sampled from a female patient between 55 and 75 years old who received an allogeneic stem cell transplant from a related donor and was CMV-positive. Some of the T cells might come from the graft donor.

By its share, this clone is medium-sized. The chain is built from TRBV27 and TRBJ2-7, with 7 bases that match TRBD1. The CDR3 is 11 amino acids. The ends lost 6 bases at V and 6 bases at J; junction bases unmatched: 2. Germline values: CDR1 MNHEY, CDR2 SMNVEV (reference sequence). The DNA for the CDR3 is TGTGCCAGCAGGAGGGGGCTCGAGCAGTACTTC. Translation gives CASRRGLEQYF.

Relative to its sample, this clone is medium-sized. The chain carries TRBV7-2 and TRBJ2-7; TRBD1 aligns across 10 bases. In germline, CDR1 is SGHTA, CDR2 FQGNSA. This CDR3 is 15 amino acids long. The V gene end was trimmed by 5 bases and the J gene end by 1 base; junction bases not matched to a gene: 5. CDR3 region: CASSRRTGGSYEQYF. The CDR3 DNA reads as TGTGCCAGCAGCCGACGGACAGGGGGGTCCTACGAGCAGTACTTC. The full variable domain, rest sourced from reference TRBV7-2 and TRBJ2-7, is GAGVSQSPSNKVTEKGKDVELRCDPISGHTALYWYRQSLGQGLEFLIYFQGNSAPDKSGLPSDRFSAERTGGSVSTLTIQRTQQEDSAVYLCASSRRTGGSYEQYFGPGTRLTVT.

This clone was observed at least ten times. The rearrangement uses TRBV6-5 and TRBJ2-3; 11 nucleotides agree with TRBD2. The germline CDR1 and CDR2 sequences are MNHEY and SVGAGI. Trimming at V came to 6 bases and at J to 3 bases, leaving 5 bases not matched to a gene. The CDR3 runs 15 residues. CDR3 sequence reads: CASSRRTSGTDTQYF. The CDR3 region has the DNA TGTGCCAGCAGCCGGAGGACTAGCGGGACAGATACGCAGTATTTT.

Ten or more counts support this clone. The chain joins TRBV15 to TRBJ1-3, with D possibly being TRBD1 (5 bases). This CDR3 has 15 residues. Looked up from germline, CDR1 is LNHNV and CDR2 is YYDKDF (reference sequence). The ends were cut back, 6 bases at V and 4 bases at J, with 16 bases in the middle. In DNA form, the CDR3 reads TGTGCCACCAGGAAGGTGGGGACTGGGGGAAACACCATATATTTT. The encoded protein is CATRKVGTGGNTIYF.

This clone was picked up many times. The CDR3: CATSEAGTNYGNEQFF. In DNA form, the CDR3 reads TGTGCCACCAGTGAAGCCGGGACAAACTATGGCAATGAGCAGTTCTTC. This chain joins TRBV24-1 and TRBJ2-1; tentative D call: TRBD1 (6 bases). This CDR3 comprises 16 residues. Germline V lookup: CDR1 KGHDR, CDR2 SFDVKD. Trimming pared 4 bases from V and 6 bases from J, leaving 18 bases between.